Presented here are 27 T cell receptor beta chains from one specimen sequenced in a study of blood T cells in healthy people across ages. A second PCR of roughly 6 to 12 cycles used a sample-barcoded 5' primer and a J-beta primer mix. In TCRdb, the 5' RACE reads were re-called with MiXCR into one record per CDR3 protein. Of 800,000 or so distinct CDR3 sequences listed, just under 25% are singletons. The sample was also linked to a second study, of T cells of mothers and their children.

The sample was blood. Receptors were obtained from a boy between 10 and 17 years old in good health.

The chain is built from TRBV11-3 and TRBJ1-1, with 7 bases identical to TRBD1. The CDR3 contains 17 residues. The germline V gene has CDR1 SGHNT and CDR2 YENEEA. The ends lost 4 bases at V and 1 base at J; junction bases unmatched: 12. The CDR3 sequence is CASSSGQVSVGNTEAFF. The CDR3 nucleotides read TGTGCCAGCAGCTCCGGACAGGTCTCTGTTGGGAACACTGAAGCTTTCTTT. The full variable domain, its missing parts supplied by reference TRBV11-3 and TRBJ1-1, is EAGVVQSPRYKIIEKKQPVAFWCNPISGHNTLYWYLQNLGQGPELLIRYENEEAVDDSQLPKDRFSAERLKGVDSTLKIQPAELGDSAVYLCASSSGQVSVGNTEAFFGQGTRLTVV.

This sequence joins TRBV12-3 or TRBV12-4 and TRBJ2-4; the D gene is possibly TRBD1 (5 bases). The V end was cut by 4 bases, the J end by 5 bases, with 18 bases between. CDR3 length: 16 amino acids. The CDR3 spells CASSSSQPGKENIQYF. DNA for the CDR3: TGTGCCAGCAGTTCTTCCCAGCCAGGGAAAGAAAACATTCAGTACTTC.

In this sample, this clonotype turned up once. This chain connects TRBV5-8 to TRBJ1-1; D remains ambiguous. CDR3 length: 14 residues. Trimming shortened V by 0 bases and J by 0 bases, and 6 bases separated the two germline ends. Germline-derived CDR1 and CDR2 are SGHTS and YDEGEE. The DNA for the CDR3 is TGTGCCAGCAGCTTGGTACTGATGAACACTGAAGCTTTCTTT. Its protein product is CASSLVLMNTEAFF.

This chain joins TRBV7-2 and TRBJ2-7; D is tentatively TRBD1 or TRBD2 (5 bases each). Germline CDR1 reads SGHTA; CDR2 reads FQGNSA. This CDR3 has 14 amino acids. V was shortened by 3 bases and J by 5 bases, with 14 bases between the two germline ends. The CDR3 region has the DNA TGTGCCAGCAGCTTGAGGGGCGGAGTAAACGAGCAGTACTTC. This encodes CASSLRGGVNEQYF. Combining the CDR3 with reference TRBV7-2 and TRBJ2-7 gives the whole variable domain GAGVSQSPSNKVTEKGKDVELRCDPISGHTALYWYRQSLGQGLEFLIYFQGNSAPDKSGLPSDRFSAERTGGSVSTLTIQRTQQEDSAVYLCASSLRGGVNEQYFGPGTRLTVT.

The V and J genes are TRBV18 and TRBJ2-3; maybe TRBD2 (5 bases). Germline values: CDR1 KGHSH, CDR2 LQKENI. The CDR3 length is 15 residues. V lost 3 bases and J lost 6, with 16 bases in between. CDR3 loop: CASSPRVLIFDTQYF. CDR3 DNA: TGTGCCAGCTCACCGAGGGTGTTAATCTTCGATACGCAGTATTTT.

The chain couples TRBV5-1 to TRBJ2-5, with 7 bases lining up with TRBD2. The end of the DNA fits TRBJ2-1 better, so the J call may be wrong. Germline CDR1 SGHRS, CDR2 YFSETQ. The CDR3 runs 18 residues. CDR3 protein: CASSSLRDERDHYNEQFF. The CDR3 DNA is TGCGCCAGCAGCTCCCTCCGGGACGAGCGGGATCACTACAATGAGCAGTTCTTC.

The gene calls are TRBV6-6 and TRBJ2-5, with D possibly being TRBD2 (5 bases). CDR1 is MNHNY and CDR2 is SVGAGI in the germline V gene (reference sequence). Deletions cut 4 bases from V and 3 bases from J, with 9 bases between. The CDR3 has 13 residues. The DNA of the CDR3 is TGTGCCAGCAGTTTCGTGCGGGAAGAGACCCAGTACTTC. As protein: CASSFVREETQYF.

The V call is TRBV20-1, the J call TRBJ2-1, with a possible D match to TRBD1 (5 bases). CDR1 and CDR2 (germline): DFQATT, SNEGSKA (reference sequence). CDR3 size: 12 residues. DNA for the CDR3: TGCAGACCGGACAAGGCCTTCGGGCAGGCGTTCTTC. This gives the protein CRPDKAFGQAFF.

In this sample, this clonotype turned up a few times. The chain couples TRBV7-2 to TRBJ2-5; D tentatively fits TRBD1 or TRBD2 (6 bases each). V was pared by 6 bases and J by 2 bases, with 19 bases between. CDR3 length equals 16 residues. CDR1 is SGHTA and CDR2 is FQGNSA in the germline V gene. The CDR3 loop is CASRLGWGARQETQYF. The CDR3 DNA sequence: TGTGCCAGCAGACTTGGCTGGGGGGCGCGGCAAGAGACCCAGTACTTC.

The chain has TRBV7-9 and TRBJ2-5; D is perhaps TRBD1 (5 bases). Matching the DNA end better, TRBJ2-7 makes the J call doubtful. The germline V gene encodes CDR1 SEHNR and CDR2 FQNEAQ (reference sequence). The CDR3 extends over 13 amino acids. CDR3 in DNA: TGTGCCAGCAAGGGGTCCCACTCCTACGAGCAGTACTTC. Translating gives CASKGSHSYEQYF.

The V and J genes are TRBV6-2 or TRBV6-3 and TRBJ2-7; D is tentatively TRBD1 or TRBD2 (5 bases each). There are 15 residues in the CDR3. Trimming left V 4 bases short and J 2 bases short, with 15 bases between. Germline V CDR1 and CDR2: MNHEY, SVGEGT. CDR3 region: CASSFHGTLTYEQYF. The CDR3 nucleotides are TGTGCCAGCAGTTTCCACGGGACCCTTACCTACGAGCAGTACTTC.

The chain combines TRBV29-1 with TRBJ2-6; D possibly uses TRBD1 or TRBD2 (5 bases each). Deletions cut 0 bases from V and 0 bases from J, with 9 bases between. The CDR3 length is 16 residues. Germline CDR1 reads SQVTM; CDR2 reads ANQGSEA. The CDR3 region is CSVEEGGTSGANVLTF. The CDR3 DNA reads TGCAGCGTTGAAGAGGGTGGGACCTCTGGGGCCAACGTCCTGACTTTC.

V is TRBV7-9 and J is TRBJ1-1; D perhaps matches TRBD1 (6 bases). V shed 6 bases and J shed 5 bases, with 13 bases lying between them. The CDR3 totals 13 residues. The germline V gene encodes CDR1 SEHNR and CDR2 FQNEAQ (reference sequence). CDR3 nucleotides: TGTGCCAGCAGGGGATCAGGGGTGACTGAAGCTTTCTTT. Amino acids: CASRGSGVTEAFF.

This clonotype was counted between two and nine times. The rearrangement joins TRBV6-5 to TRBJ2-1; TRBD2 matches at 8 bases. The germline V gene has CDR1 MNHEY and CDR2 SVGAGI. Unmatched junction bases numbered 11, after V lost 3 bases and J lost 10 bases. This CDR3 is built from 15 residues. The DNA for the CDR3 is TGTGCCAGCAGTTATGGAACTAGCGGCGTAGAGGAGCAGTTCTTC. It translates to CASSYGTSGVEEQFF.

This clonotype was recorded a few times. The genes are TRBV20-1 and TRBJ1-6; D unclear. Germline CDR1 DFQATT, CDR2 SNEGSKA (reference sequence). Trimming removed 0 bases at V and 13 bases at J, with 22 bases between. The CDR3 sequence is 16 residues long. In DNA form, the CDR3 reads TGCAGTGCTAGAGATGGCGAGGACCGCCCGTCATCGCCCCTCCACTTT. Its protein is CSARDGEDRPSSPLHF.

This clonotype was picked up a small number of times. V usage is TRBV18 and J usage is TRBJ1-4, with 11 bases matching TRBD1. The CDR3 consists of 15 residues. CDR1 and CDR2 (germline): KGHSH, LQKENI. The trim removed 0 bases at V and 7 bases at J, leaving 1 base unmatched. CDR3 loop: CASSPPDRGREKLFF. CDR3 nucleotides: TGTGCCAGCTCACCACCGGACAGGGGGCGTGAAAAACTGTTTTTT.

This sequence joins TRBV11-1 and TRBJ2-5, with 7 bases aligning to TRBD1. The CDR3 consists of 13 residues. Germline CDR1 reads SGHAT; CDR2 reads FQDESV (reference sequence). With V trimmed by 5 bases and J by 6 bases, 6 bases remained unmatched. The CDR3 reads CASSLGQAKTQYF. DNA of the CDR3: TGTGCCAGCAGCCTTGGACAGGCCAAGACCCAGTACTTC.

This clonotype was seen only a few times. The gene calls are TRBV10-3 and TRBJ2-3, with D possibly being TRBD1 (5 bases). This CDR3 is built from 13 residues. In germline, CDR1 is ENHRY, CDR2 SYGVKD. V was trimmed by 6 bases and J by 0 bases, leaving 7 bases between them. CDR3 amino acids: CAIRQESTDTQYF. CDR3 DNA sequence: TGTGCCATCAGACAGGAGAGCACAGATACGCAGTATTTT.

J is TRBJ2-7 and V is TRBV29-1, with 8 bases aligning to TRBD1. The CDR3 length is 14 residues. CDR1 is SQVTM and CDR2 is ANQGSEA in the germline V gene. V was clipped by 7 bases and J by 4 bases; unmatched bases: 12. CDR3 sequence reads: CSAVLGTGEYEQYF. DNA of the CDR3: TGCAGCGCCGTTTTAGGGACAGGCGAGTACGAGCAGTACTTC.

As regards this clonotype: One end of the junction varies from germline; a read error may be responsible. The chain combines TRBV2 with TRBJ2-5; possibly TRBD1 for D (5 bases). Germline V gene data show CDR1 as SNHLY and CDR2 as FYNNEI. The CDR3 totals 12 residues. CDR3 sequence reads: CAGRADATSQYF. The CDR3, as DNA: TGTGCCGGCAGGGCGGATGCTACGTCTCAGTACTTC.

The rearrangement uses TRBV7-8 and TRBJ2-6; 7 bases agree with TRBD1. This CDR3 contains 18 residues. J lost 0 bases, V lost 5 bases, and 10 bases had no gene match. CDR1 is SGHVS and CDR2 is FQNEAQ in the germline V gene. The CDR3 spells CASSTGQAKISGANVLTF. CDR3 nucleotides: TGTGCCAGCAGCACAGGACAGGCTAAAATCTCTGGGGCCAACGTCCTGACTTTC.

The rearrangement joins TRBV24-1 to TRBJ2-5; D perhaps matches TRBD1 (6 bases). The end of the DNA is better explained by TRBJ2-1, so the J call may be wrong. Germline V CDR1 and CDR2: KGHDR, SFDVKD. This CDR3 is built from 13 residues. For the CDR3, the DNA is TGTGCCACCAGTGGTGACAGGACGGCCGAGCAGTTCTTC. Translated: CATSGDRTAEQFF.

Only a few counts were recorded for this clonotype. The chain carries TRBV7-2 and TRBJ2-5; 10 nucleotides match TRBD1. V shed 3 bases and J 5 bases; nucleotides not matched to a gene: 9. Germline V gene sequence: CDR1 SGHTA, CDR2 FQGNSA. The CDR3 totals 16 residues. CDR3 sequence (DNA): TGTGCCAGCAGCTTTGGGGGGACAGGGGTCCGGGAGACCCAGTACTTC. Encoded protein: CASSFGGTGVRETQYF.

This clonotype occurred a few times. V is TRBV28 and J is TRBJ1-2; no clear D gene. The germline CDR1 and CDR2 sequences are MDHEN and SYDVKM. The CDR3 consists of 12 residues. Trimming removed 2 bases from V and 5 bases from J, with 6 bases in between. As DNA, the CDR3 is TGTGCCAGCAGTTTACCGCATTATGGCTACACCTTC. Its translation: CASSLPHYGYTF.

This clonotype was picked up a small number of times. The chain uses TRBV29-1 and TRBJ1-4; TRBD1 might be the D (6 bases). The CDR3 contains 13 residues. Germline CDR1 reads SQVTM; CDR2 reads ANQGSEA. V dropped 5 bases and J dropped 3 bases, with 10 bases sitting between them. The CDR3 nucleotides are TGCAGCGTTACACAGGGCTCTAATGAAAAACTGTTTTTT. Its protein product is CSVTQGSNEKLFF.

V gene TRBV7-2 combines with J gene TRBJ1-2; D might be TRBD1 (5 bases). V dropped 1 base and J dropped 6 bases, with 15 bases sitting between them. The CDR3 extends over 15 amino acids. Looked up from germline, CDR1 is SGHTA and CDR2 is FQGNSA. The CDR3 region is CASSLGVRAKDGYTF. In nucleotides, the CDR3 is TGTGCCAGCAGCTTAGGCGTCAGGGCCAAGGATGGCTACACCTTC.

The rearrangement links TRBV4-1 to TRBJ2-1, with 9 bases that match TRBD2. Near its end, the DNA agrees better with TRBJ2-5, so the J call may be wrong. CDR3 size: 17 residues. Germline CDR1 and CDR2: MGHRA and YSYEKL. CDR3 sequence: CASSQDGIAGVEETQYF. The CDR3 DNA is TGCGCCAGCAGCCAAGATGGCATAGCGGGAGTAGAGGAGACCCAGTACTTC.